This is a list of T cell receptor beta chains from one sample in a study of T cell responses to AZD1222 COVID-19 vaccine. Clones were read by immunoSEQ multiplex PCR, and TCRdb kept only the in-frame ones, dropping some. This sample yields approximately 70,000 clones, of which more than 75% are seen a single time; more than 20% belongs to the top ten. Sequenced here: peripheral blood, sampled on day 0 of AZD1222 vaccination. These receptors came from an adult in good health. CDR3s leave out the opening cysteine and the closing phenylalanine or tryptophan. A D gene is named only where the DNA matches it firmly. Clone size is shown for a subset of rows, as once, few, many or a class of expanded clone.

j_call d_call cdr3_length v_call clone_size cdr3_aa
TRBJ2-5 . 12 TRBV5-1 . ASSLGTDQETQY
TRBJ2-3 . 15 TRBV6-1 . ASSEGRGPEITDTQY
TRBJ2-5 . 10 TRBV29-1 . SVEQGFRTQY
TRBJ1-3 TRBD1 17 TRBV19 few ASSTRQGHALSSGNTIY
TRBJ2-7 . 15 TRBV5-1 . ASSPGPQSNWGREQY
TRBJ1-5 . 13 TRBV4-3 . ASSQDSTGNQPQH
TRBJ2-1 TRBD1 14 TRBV5-1 . ASSLVPGQGFNEQF
TRBJ1-1 . 12 TRBV5-8 . ASSSEQGWTEAF
TRBJ2-7 . 10 TRBV5-6 . ASSRRPYEQY
TRBJ1-1 TRBD1 13 TRBV9 . ASSVRDSMNTEAF
TRBJ1-2 TRBD1 14 TRBV15 . ATSRGLDRGISGYT
TRBJ1-2 . 12 TRBV5-1 few ASSLAAGVDGYT
TRBJ2-3 TRBD1 13 TRBV2 . ASREDRSPTDTQY
TRBJ2-7 TRBD1 14 TRBV7-9 . ASSLGTGAFSYEQY
TRBJ2-2 . 12 TRBV6-4 . ASSDQGDTGELF
TRBJ1-1 . 14 TRBV5-1 . ASSPRTVGSNTEAF
TRBJ2-7 . 13 TRBV10-3 . AISESAGSPYEQY
TRBJ1-6 . 13 TRBV7-3 . ASSLRGHEDSPLH
TRBJ2-2 . 14 TRBV5-4 . ASSGGGVRNTGELF
TRBJ2-7 TRBD1 11 TRBV6-5 . ASTRDRAYEQY
TRBJ1-6 . 11 TRBV12-3/TRBV12-4 . ASSLVSYSPLH
TRBJ1-2 TRBD1 12 TRBV6-5 . ASKFRDREYGYT
TRBJ1-2 . 10 TRBV19 few ASSIDNYGYT
TRBJ1-5 TRBD1 12 TRBV5-6 . ASSSGTGHQPQH